This is a list of T cell receptor beta chains from one sample in a study of blood T cell repertoires in COVID-19. Measured with immunoSEQ multiplex PCR; TCRdb has only the in-frame clones, and not every one. In the table there are approximately 180,000 clones, roughly nine tenths of which are singletons. Input material: PBMCs or T cells enriched from blood (not recorded which). Receptors originate from a woman in her forties with acute COVID-19. The CDR3 runs from the conserved cysteine through the conserved F or W. A D gene is named only where the DNA matches it firmly. Expanded clones are given a class, and other clones once, few, many or no size at all.

V	size	D	J	CDR3	DNA
TRBV5-6	NA	NA	TRBJ2-7	CASSAQGPYEQYF	TGTGCCAGCAGCGCACAGGGCCCCTACGAGCAGTACTTC
TRBV10-1	NA	TRBD1	TRBJ1-2	CASSKTGTGPINNYGYTF	TGCGCCAGCAGCAAAACCGGGACAGGGCCAATCAATAACTATGGCTACACCTTC
TRBV27	NA	TRBD2	TRBJ2-5	CASSSIAGGPGLETQYF	TGTGCCAGCAGTTCCATAGCGGGAGGGCCGGGTTTGGAGACCCAGTACTTC
TRBV5-1	once	NA	TRBJ2-7	CASSLSQASSYEQYF	TGCGCCAGCAGCTTAAGCCAGGCCAGCTCCTACGAGCAGTACTTC
TRBV6-2/TRBV6-3	once	TRBD2	TRBJ2-1	CASSFAGGPINEQFF	TGTGCCAGCAGTTTCGCGGGAGGGCCTATTAATGAGCAGTTCTTC
TRBV3-1/TRBV3-2	NA	NA	TRBJ2-7	CASSPASGSLHYEQYF	TGTGCCAGCAGCCCAGCTTCCGGGAGTCTCCACTACGAGCAGTACTTC
TRBV7-9	NA	TRBD1	TRBJ2-1	CASSRGQGYNEQFF	TGTGCCAGCAGCCGGGGACAGGGGTACAATGAGCAGTTCTTC
TRBV12-3/TRBV12-4	NA	NA	TRBJ2-3	CASSLLRTDTQYF	TGTGCCAGCAGTTTACTTCGCACAGATACGCAGTATTTT
TRBV7-2	NA	TRBD2	TRBJ2-5	CASRLAGGGVKTQYF	TGTGCCAGCCGACTAGCGGGAGGGGGGGTAAAGACCCAGTACTTC
TRBV7-9	NA	TRBD1	TRBJ1-6	CASSLNRGGSPLHF	TGTGCCAGCAGCTTAAACAGGGGTGGTTCACCCCTCCACTTT
TRBV5-3	NA	TRBD2	TRBJ2-1	CARSSLPRTSPNEQFF	TGTGCCAGAAGCTCTTTACCCCGGACTAGCCCCAATGAGCAGTTCTTC
TRBV5-6	once	TRBD1	TRBJ2-1	CASSKQGANNEQFF	TGTGCCAGCAGCAAACAGGGGGCTAACAATGAGCAGTTCTTC
TRBV6-5	NA	NA	TRBJ1-2	CASSYGTGLNYGYTF	TGTGCCAGCAGTTACGGTACAGGGCTTAACTATGGCTACACCTTC
TRBV7-9	NA	TRBD1	TRBJ2-7	CASSPHGTGSYEQYF	TGTGCCAGCAGCCCCCATGGGACAGGGTCCTACGAGCAGTACTTC
TRBV6-5	NA	TRBD1	TRBJ2-7	CASTRRGLDEQYF	TGTGCCAGCACTCGCAGGGGGCTCGACGAGCAGTACTTC
TRBV21-1	NA	NA	TRBJ1-5	CASSEPPSLQVGNQPQHF	TGTGCCAGCAGCGAACCACCCTCTCTACAGGTAGGCAATCAGCCCCAGCATTTT
TRBV4-1	NA	NA	TRBJ2-6	CASSQDLGRLYYSGANVLTF	TGCGCCAGCAGCCAAGACTTGGGCAGGTTGTATTATTCTGGGGCCAACGTCCTGACTTTC
TRBV4-2	NA	TRBD2	TRBJ2-4	CASSQEATSGRVGNIQYF	TGTGCCAGCAGCCAAGAAGCGACTAGCGGGAGGGTGGGTAACATTCAGTACTTC
TRBV7-6	NA	NA	TRBJ1-1	CASSPLGANTEAFF	TGTGCCAGCAGCCCCTTGGGGGCGAACACTGAAGCTTTCTTT
TRBV27	NA	NA	TRBJ1-1	CASRELGNTEAFF	TGTGCCAGCAGGGAGCTAGGAAACACTGAAGCTTTCTTT
TRBV6-5	NA	NA	TRBJ1-2	CASSNHPGVYGYTF	TGTGCCAGCAGTAACCACCCAGGCGTCTATGGCTACACCTTC
TRBV18	NA	NA	TRBJ2-3	CASSPGGGGSTDTQYF	TGTGCCAGCTCACCCGGCGGCGGAGGTAGCACAGATACGCAGTATTTT
TRBV10-1	NA	TRBD1	TRBJ1-1	CASSEGQVGTEAFF	TGCGCCAGCAGTGAGGGACAGGTCGGCACTGAAGCTTTCTTT
TRBV19	NA	NA	TRBJ2-4	CASTPFVGSRGLNIQYF	TGTGCCAGTACCCCTTTTGTGGGTTCACGGGGTTTAAACATTCAGTACTTC
TRBV7-3	NA	TRBD2	TRBJ2-3	CASSLTSGRGATDTQYF	TGTGCCAGCAGCTTAACTAGCGGGCGGGGGGCCACAGATACGCAGTATTTT
TRBV5-8	NA	NA	TRBJ2-7	CASSFSGLSSYEQYF	TGTGCCAGCAGCTTTAGCGGCCTAAGCTCCTACGAGCAGTACTTC
TRBV13	NA	TRBD2	TRBJ2-5	CASSLRGGLAGDQETQYF	TGTGCCAGCAGCCTACGGGGCGGGCTAGCGGGGGATCAAGAGACCCAGTACTTC
TRBV2	NA	NA	TRBJ1-2	CASSGREAGVDYGYTF	TGTGCCAGCAGTGGACGGGAGGCGGGTGTGGACTATGGCTACACCTTC
TRBV6-5	NA	TRBD1	TRBJ1-5	CASRLGQDNQPQHF	TGTGCCAGCAGGCTAGGACAGGACAATCAGCCCCAGCATTTT